This T cell receptor beta chain was documented in a study of blood T cell repertoires in COVID-19. As handled by the study authors: For nucleated cells, counts were estimated from reference gene primer amplification. The data were produced by immunoSEQ multiplex PCR, yet TCRdb's version contains in-frame clones alone and is incomplete. D and trimming come from the DNA, and the V and J calls and clone size come from that table. This sample has tens of thousands of clones, with roughly 86% found just once. The CDR3 loop spans 14 amino acids. Germline loops: CDR1 SGHAT, CDR2 FQNNGV. V gave up 4 bases and J gave up 4 bases; unmatched junction bases: 5.

The chain employs TRBV11-2 and TRBJ1-1, with TRBD1 matching over 8 bases. Source material: peripheral blood. The TCR was taken from a human donor in a cohort sampled during active COVID-19. CDR3 sequence: CASSSGDRGTEAFF. CDR3 bases: TGTGCCAGCAGCTCCGGAGACAGGGGCACTGAAGCTTTCTTT. Together with reference TRBV11-2 and TRBJ1-1, the CDR3 gives the full variable domain: EAGVAQSPRYKIIEKRQSVAFWCNPISGHATLYWYQQILGQGPKLLIQFQNNGVVDDSQLPKDRFSAERLKGVDSTLKIQPAKLEDSAVYLCASSSGDRGTEAFFGQGTRLTVV.